The 27 T cell receptor beta chains below come from one sample, sequenced in a study of Ad26.COV2.S vaccination and SARS-CoV-2 variants. Clones were sequenced by immunoSEQ multiplex PCR, and TCRdb holds only the in-frame ones, with some missing. The sample lists a few hundred thousand clones, over 75% occurring once. Treatment specified: 15 to 20 received Ad26.COV2.S at low or high dose, single or two shots; about five received placebo; per-sample allocation not given. Each sample was drawn 63 days after the first injection (of vaccine or placebo). This material consisted of peripheral blood, taken in a trial of Ad26.COV2.S vaccine versus placebo. The source of these receptors is a person between 18 and 65 years old who received the Ad26.COV2.S COVID-19 vaccine or a placebo.

The chain uses TRBV5-1 and TRBJ1-2; TRBD1 aligns across 7 bases. Per the germline V gene, CDR1 is SGHRS and CDR2 is YFSETQ. V dropped 0 bases and J dropped 4; count of bases not matched to a gene: 3. This CDR3 region has 14 residues. The CDR3 loop reads CASSLDRGGYGYTF. The CDR3 DNA sequence: TGCGCCAGCAGCTTGGACAGGGGTGGCTATGGCTACACCTTC. Full variable domain (rest looked up from reference TRBV5-1 and TRBJ1-2): KAGVTQTPRYLIKTRGQQVTLSCSPISGHRSVSWYQQTPGQGLQFLFEYFSETQRNKGNFPGRFSGRQFSNSRSEMNVSTLELGDSALYLCASSLDRGGYGYTFGSGTRLTVV.

This chain joins TRBV5-4 and TRBJ2-3, with 7 positions matching TRBD1. Germline trimming cut 4 bases from V and 4 bases from J; bases unmatched to any gene: 6. The CDR3 runs to 14 residues. CDR1 and CDR2 (germline): SGHNT, YYREEE (reference sequence). Written as DNA, the CDR3 is TGTGCCAGCAGCATAGACAGGGTTGCAGATACGCAGTATTTT. Translated: CASSIDRVADTQYF.

The V and J genes are TRBV6-6 and TRBJ1-1; no definite D call. V was cut by 5 bases and J by 1 base, with 20 bases left in between. Germline V lookup: CDR1 MNHNY, CDR2 SVGAGI (reference sequence). The CDR3 is 17 amino acids. The CDR3 region has the DNA TGTGCCAGCAGTCCTTTTCTACAACAGAGCTGGAACACTGAAGCTTTCTTT. It translates to CASSPFLQQSWNTEAFF.

The chain employs TRBV7-9 and TRBJ1-4, with D possibly matching TRBD1 (6 bases). The ends were cut back, 1 base at V and 8 bases at J, with 17 bases in the middle. The CDR3 runs 16 residues. The V gene's germline CDR1 is SEHNR and CDR2 FQNEAQ (reference sequence). The DNA of the CDR3 is TGTGCCAGCAGCTTAGAGACGGGGGCGATAGGGGAAAAACTGTTTTTT. It specifies CASSLETGAIGEKLFF.

The chain uses TRBV30 and TRBJ2-1, with 7 positions matching TRBD2. Germline V gives CDR1 GTSNPN, CDR2 SVGIG (reference sequence). V shed 1 base, J shed 5 bases, and the junction held 5 bases outside the gene matches. This CDR3 region has 14 residues. CDR3 nucleotides: TGTGCCTGGAGTGGGACTAGTCTAAACAATGAGCAGTTCTTC. Residues: CAWSGTSLNNEQFF.

A single count supports this clone. This chain joins TRBV7-9 and TRBJ1-3; the match to TRBD1 covers 7 bases. The junction had 5 bases not matched to a gene; V was cut back by 0 bases and J by 0 bases. The CDR3 runs 17 residues. CDR1 and CDR2 (germline): SEHNR, FQNEAQ (reference sequence). Here the CDR3 DNA reads TGTGCCAGCAGCTTAGCCCCCGGACAGGTCTCTGGAAACACCATATATTTT. Residues: CASSLAPGQVSGNTIYF.

The chain couples TRBV4-3 to TRBJ1-5, with D hard to call. Germline V gene data show CDR1 as LGHNA and CDR2 as YSLEER. V was trimmed by 2 bases and J by 5 bases, leaving 13 bases between them. The length of the CDR3 is 15 residues. The CDR3 sequence is CASSQSWVGDQPQHF. Written as DNA, the CDR3 is TGCGCCAGCAGCCAATCGTGGGTTGGCGATCAGCCCCAGCATTTT.

The chain recombines TRBV15 with TRBJ2-5; 7 bases map to TRBD2. The CDR3 is 15 amino acids. V lost 3 bases and J lost 5; bases outside the gene matches: 9. Germline V lookup: CDR1 LNHNV, CDR2 YYDKDF (reference sequence). CDR3: CATSSPWGGGETQYF. CDR3 coding DNA: TGTGCCACCAGCAGTCCCTGGGGGGGTGGGGAGACCCAGTACTTC.

This clone was seen just once. The rearrangement links TRBV30 to TRBJ2-5, with TRBD1 identical over 9 bases. Germline V lookup: CDR1 GTSNPN, CDR2 SVGIG (reference sequence). There are 12 residues in the CDR3. Losses at the gene ends were 8 bases for V and 5 bases for J; bases not matched to a gene: 6. DNA for the CDR3: TGTGCCGAACAGGGGGCGCGTGAGACCCAGTACTTC. Its protein product is CAEQGARETQYF.

V is TRBV7-2 and J is TRBJ2-5, with 9 bases that match TRBD2. The CDR3 loop spans 14 amino acids. With V trimmed by 5 bases and J by 5 bases, 6 bases remained unmatched. Germline V lookup: CDR1 SGHTA, CDR2 FQGNSA. The CDR3: CASSASLAGETQYF. DNA for the CDR3: TGTGCCAGCAGCGCAAGCCTAGCGGGGGAGACCCAGTACTTC. Together with reference TRBV7-2 and TRBJ2-5, the CDR3 gives the full variable domain: GAGVSQSPSNKVTEKGKDVELRCDPISGHTALYWYRQSLGQGLEFLIYFQGNSAPDKSGLPSDRFSAERTGGSVSTLTIQRTQQEDSAVYLCASSASLAGETQYFGPGTRLLVL.

The V gene is TRBV7-8, the J gene TRBJ1-2, with D perhaps TRBD1 (6 bases). The CDR3 extends over 13 amino acids. Germline V gives CDR1 SGHVS, CDR2 FQNEAQ. V was pared by 5 bases and J by 4 bases, with 11 bases between. The CDR3 sequence: CASSLQGFYGYTF. The CDR3 nucleotides are TGTGCCAGCAGCCTGCAGGGGTTCTATGGCTACACCTTC. Using reference TRBV7-8 and TRBJ1-2 for the parts outside the CDR3, the full variable domain is GAGVSQSPRYKVAKRGQDVALRCDPISGHVSLFWYQQALGQGPEFLTYFQNEAQLDKSGLPSDRFFAERPEGSVSTLKIQRTQQEDSAVYLCASSLQGFYGYTFGSGTRLTVV.

This chain joins TRBV27 and TRBJ2-6; D call uncertain. Germline V gene lookup returns CDR1 MNHEY and CDR2 SMNVEV (reference sequence). V was trimmed by 6 bases and J by 0 bases, leaving 18 bases between them. This CDR3 contains 18 residues. CDR3 bases: TGTGCCAGCAGAGTTTTGGGCGTCGCAAGCTCTGGGGCCAACGTCCTGACTTTC. Protein: CASRVLGVASSGANVLTF.

This sequence joins TRBV28 and TRBJ2-3; perhaps TRBD1 as D (5 bases). CDR1 is MDHEN and CDR2 is SYDVKM in the germline V gene. The ends were cut back, 2 bases at V and 5 bases at J, with 11 bases in the middle. The CDR3 extends over 14 amino acids. CDR3 sequence (DNA): TGTGCCAGCAGTTTACGTTCAAGGGGAGATACGCAGTATTTT. Its translation: CASSLRSRGDTQYF.

The chain links TRBV28 to TRBJ1-1; a weak D match, TRBD1 (5 bases). The germline V gene has CDR1 MDHEN and CDR2 SYDVKM. Trimming left V 3 bases short and J 1 base short, with 9 bases between. This CDR3 contains 14 residues. CDR3 in DNA: TGTGCCAGCAGTTTGCCAGGGTGGAACACTGAAGCTTTCTTT. This translates into CASSLPGWNTEAFF. Full variable domain (outside the CDR3, taken from reference TRBV28 and TRBJ1-1): DVKVTQSSRYLVKRTGEKVFLECVQDMDHENMFWYRQDPGLGLRLIYFSYDVKMKEKGDIPEGYSVSREKKERFSLILESASTNQTSMYLCASSLPGWNTEAFFGQGTRLTVV.

CDR3 DNA: TGTGCCAGCAGAACCGGGACCCAACGGTTTGCCGATACGCAGTATTTT. This encodes CASRTGTQRFADTQYF. The J gene is TRBJ2-3, the V gene TRBV5-8; D may be TRBD1 or TRBD2 (5 bases each). CDR3 length equals 16 residues. The ends were cut back, 5 bases at V and 6 bases at J, with 22 bases in the middle. CDR1 and CDR2 from the germline V gene are SGHTS and YDEGEE.

The rearrangement links TRBV10-1 to TRBJ2-5, with D perhaps TRBD2 (5 bases). The V gene lost 5 bases and the J gene lost 2 bases, with 9 bases spanning the gap. The CDR3 sequence is 13 residues long. Looked up from germline, CDR1 is WNHNN and CDR2 is SYGVQD (reference sequence). CDR3: CASSWGDQETQYF. The CDR3 DNA sequence: TGCGCCAGCAGTTGGGGAGATCAAGAGACCCAGTACTTC.

This chain uses TRBV7-2 with TRBJ2-5; tentatively, D is TRBD2 (5 bases). V lost 5 bases to trimming and J lost 4 bases, with 17 bases between them. The CDR3 runs 15 residues. Per the germline V gene, CDR1 is SGHTA and CDR2 is FQGNSA. This CDR3 reads CASSGPAGVGETQYF. The CDR3 DNA reads as TGTGCCAGCAGCGGACCCGCGGGCGTAGGAGAGACCCAGTACTTC.

The V and J genes are TRBV4-3 and TRBJ2-1; D ambiguous. The CDR3 is made up of 15 amino acids. Germline V gives CDR1 LGHNA, CDR2 YSLEER. V lost 4 bases to trimming and J lost 4 bases, with 14 bases between them. As DNA, the CDR3 is TGCGCCAGCAGCCCAAGTAGAACTGATTACAATGAGCAGTTCTTC. The encoded protein is CASSPSRTDYNEQFF.

The chain is built from TRBV30 and TRBJ1-6; no firm D call. There are 13 residues in the CDR3. Trimming shortened V by 3 bases and J by 12 bases, and 15 bases separated the two germline ends. CDR1 is GTSNPN, CDR2 SVGIG, per germline (reference sequence). The CDR3 loop reads CAWSPEQYLPLHF. DNA for the CDR3: TGTGCCTGGAGCCCGGAACAGTACTTACCCCTCCACTTT.

The chain employs TRBV18 and TRBJ2-2; D gene ambiguous. The CDR3 length is 16 residues. V shed 3 bases and J shed 2 bases, with 13 bases lying between them. Germline CDR1 KGHSH, CDR2 LQKENI. For the CDR3, the DNA is TGTGCCAGCTCACCTGACGGCGGAGTTAACACCGGGGAGCTGTTTTTT. This sequence encodes CASSPDGGVNTGELFF.

This chain links TRBV30 with TRBJ2-7; TRBD1 matches 10 bases. Per germline, CDR1 GTSNPN and CDR2 SVGIG (reference sequence). CDR3 size: 13 residues. The junction had 4 bases not matched to a gene; V was cut back by 3 bases and J by 5 bases. This chain's CDR3 is CAWRGDRGDEQYF. In DNA, the CDR3 is TGTGCCTGGAGGGGGGACAGGGGCGACGAGCAGTACTTC.

The V and J genes are TRBV30 and TRBJ2-7, with TRBD2 matching over 7 bases. The CDR3 contains 13 residues. V was clipped by 5 bases and J by 7 bases; unmatched bases: 11. Germline V lookup: CDR1 GTSNPN, CDR2 SVGIG (reference sequence). The CDR3, as DNA: TGTGCCTGGGTTGGGAGGGGAGAACGAGAGCAGTACTTC. Translating gives CAWVGRGEREQYF.

A single count supports this clone. The V and J genes are TRBV11-2 and TRBJ2-3, with D possibly matching TRBD2 (6 bases). Trimming stripped 5 bases from V and 2 bases from J, with 20 bases between. Looked up from germline, CDR1 is SGHAT and CDR2 is FQNNGV. The CDR3 sequence is 17 residues long. The CDR3 nucleotides are TGTGCCAGCAGCGGACTGCACCCGGGACTTATCACAGATACGCAGTATTTT. It codes for CASSGLHPGLITDTQYF. The full variable domain, rest sourced from reference TRBV11-2 and TRBJ2-3, is EAGVAQSPRYKIIEKRQSVAFWCNPISGHATLYWYQQILGQGPKLLIQFQNNGVVDDSQLPKDRFSAERLKGVDSTLKIQPAKLEDSAVYLCASSGLHPGLITDTQYFGPGTRLTVL.

This clone appeared a single time. The V and J genes are TRBV5-4 and TRBJ1-2; 7 bases are shared with TRBD1. This CDR3 has 14 residues. V gave up 4 bases and J gave up 4 bases; unmatched junction bases: 7. The germline gives CDR1 SGHNT, CDR2 YYREEE (reference sequence). This CDR3 is CASSNGQVSYGYTF. Written as DNA, the CDR3 is TGTGCCAGCAGCAATGGACAGGTTTCCTATGGCTACACCTTC.

Comment on this clone: One end of the junction varies from germline; a read error may be responsible. The rearrangement joins TRBV20-1 to TRBJ2-7; 9 bases align to TRBD2. Germline CDR1 is DFQATT and CDR2 is SNEGSKA (reference sequence). This CDR3 spans 11 amino acids. The chain's CDR3 is CSARDKAGGAF. CDR3 in DNA: TGCAGTGCCCGGGACAAGGCGGGGGGGGCCTTC.

The chain combines TRBV7-8 with TRBJ1-4; D not certain. V was pared by 5 bases and J by 8 bases, with 15 bases between. The CDR3 consists of 14 residues. Germline V gene sequence: CDR1 SGHVS, CDR2 FQNEAQ. CDR3 DNA sequence: TGTGCCAGCAGCCAGAATAGAAACGACGAAAAACTGTTTTTT. Translation: CASSQNRNDEKLFF.

The genes are TRBV7-9 and TRBJ2-7, with TRBD1 as a possible D gene (6 bases). V lost 4 bases, J lost 2 bases, and 15 bases lay in between. The CDR3 contains 15 residues. The germline V gene encodes CDR1 SEHNR and CDR2 FQNEAQ (reference sequence). The CDR3 loop is CASSSTGTLTYEQYF. The CDR3 nucleotides read TGTGCCAGCAGCTCAACCGGGACACTAACCTACGAGCAGTACTTC.